This TCR beta chain derives from a study of B cell selection in AIRE deficiency. Findings and caveats of the study: Shorter CDR3s marked shared Treg sequences, biased toward few non-templated insertions. Of 3,000 to 4,500 shared Treg TCRbeta sequences, around 32% were healthy-only, approximately 9% patient-only.

The regulatory T cell sort gate was CD4+CD25hiCD127low/negative. This CDR3 has 17 residues. Germline values: CDR1 KGHSH, CDR2 LQKENI. V lost 1 base and J 2 bases, leaving 17 bases between the germline ends. Measured with immunoSEQ multiplex PCR; TCRdb has only the in-frame clones, and not every one. Of approximately 21,000 clones listed, 94% are singletons. Points on this clone: Its antigen remains unknown.

Sample: Tregs sorted from PBMCs. This clonotype originated in a human donor with AIRE deficiency. This chain joins TRBV18 and TRBJ1-1; the D is unclear. In DNA, the CDR3 is TGTGCCAGCTCACCACGGAGGGTCTCTCTAGTTAACACTGAAGCTTTCTTT. The encoded protein is CASSPRRVSLVNTEAFF.